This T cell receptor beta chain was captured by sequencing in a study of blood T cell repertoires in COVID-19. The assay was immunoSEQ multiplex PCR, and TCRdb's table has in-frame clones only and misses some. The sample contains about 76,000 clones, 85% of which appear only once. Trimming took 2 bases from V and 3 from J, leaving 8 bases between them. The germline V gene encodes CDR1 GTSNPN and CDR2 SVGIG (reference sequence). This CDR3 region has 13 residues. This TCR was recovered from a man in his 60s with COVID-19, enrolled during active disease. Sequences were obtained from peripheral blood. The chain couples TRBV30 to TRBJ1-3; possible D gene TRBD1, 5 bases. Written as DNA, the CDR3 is TGTGCCTGGAGTACGGGGGATGGAAACACCATATATTTT. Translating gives CAWSTGDGNTIYF.